This T cell receptor beta chain stems from a study of T cell repertoires in cytomegalovirus infection. The wider study: Recently described HLA-C-restricted plus well-studied HLA-B-restricted CMV epitopes were used. Public TCR beta signatures were indicative of both CMV infection and a matching HLA type. Findings of the study overall: HLA-C-restricted TCR beta clonotypes specific for CMV led the ex vivo response. Of the TCR beta families, the public ones yielded a cumulative frequency that identified carriers of CMV plus the relevant HLA.

TCRdb recomputed calls from the reads with MiXCR, one row per CDR3 protein. Found here are 40,000 to 60,000 distinct CDR3 sequences, 20% to 25% of them singletons; the top ten hold about 90%. Comment on this clonotype: Its antigen is as yet unknown.

Sequenced material: CD8+ T cells from cultured PBMCs, taken from culture after CMV antigen stimulation. The TCR originated in a human donor in good health (CMV status not recorded). Some clones in this sample may be carry-over from other donors' samples.

The CDR3 is CASSPTSGGSFQETQYF. The CDR3 nucleotides read TGTGCCAGCAGCCCAACTAGCGGGGGGTCCTTCCAAGAGACCCAGTACTTC. The chain links TRBV5-6 to TRBJ2-5; the match to TRBD2 covers 12 bases. This CDR3 comprises 17 residues. Germline assignment: CDR1 SGHDT and CDR2 YYEEEE. V lost 4 bases, J lost 1 base, and 8 bases stayed unmatched.